What follows are 26 T cell receptor beta chains derived from one specimen sequenced in a study of T cell responses to AZD1222 COVID-19 vaccine. The assay was immunoSEQ multiplex PCR, and TCRdb's table has in-frame clones only and misses some. The sample lists 90,000 to 120,000 clones, about 86% occurring once. Source: peripheral blood, taken on day 0 of AZD1222 vaccination. These receptors all come from an adult in good health.

The chain combines TRBV7-2 with TRBJ2-5; no definite D call. CDR3 length: 15 residues. CDR1 and CDR2 (germline): SGHTA, FQGNSA. The V gene lost 2 bases and the J gene lost 2 bases, with 12 bases spanning the gap. CDR3 loop: CASSLTWSKQETQYF. CDR3 DNA sequence: TGTGCCAGCAGCTTAACGTGGTCAAAACAAGAGACCCAGTACTTC.

The chain couples TRBV27 to TRBJ2-2; unclear D gene. This CDR3 contains 15 residues. Germline V lookup: CDR1 MNHEY, CDR2 SMNVEV (reference sequence). With 5 bases removed from V and 1 base from J, the gap between germline ends came to 11 bases. DNA for the CDR3: TGTGCCAGCAGTCCAGTTAGGGTGAACACCGGGGAGCTGTTTTTT. Its protein product is CASSPVRVNTGELFF.

The CDR3 nucleotides are TGTGCCAGCAGTGAATATCAGGGTGGGGGAAACACCATATATTTT. The encoded protein is CASSEYQGGGNTIYF. The chain carries TRBV25-1 and TRBJ1-3, with a weak D call TRBD1 (5 bases). V dropped 0 bases and J dropped 4 bases, with 10 bases sitting between them. The CDR3 length is 15 residues. CDR1 and CDR2 (germline): MGHDK, SYGVNS.

The chain carries TRBV7-6 and TRBJ1-6; no definite D call. Trimming pared 4 bases from V and 7 bases from J, leaving 11 bases between. The CDR3 contains 14 residues. Germline CDR1 SGHVS, CDR2 FNYEAQ. The DNA for the CDR3 is TGTGCCAGCAGCTCCTCCCCTATGAATTCACCCCTCCACTTT. Encoded protein: CASSSSPMNSPLHF.

This clone has only a few counts. J is TRBJ1-1 and V is TRBV30; perhaps TRBD1 as D (5 bases). CDR3 length equals 14 residues. The V gene lost 0 bases and the J gene lost 4 bases, with 12 bases spanning the gap. CDR1 is GTSNPN and CDR2 is SVGIG in the germline V gene (reference sequence). CDR3 sequence (DNA): TGTGCCTGGAGTGTCAGAGGGACTCTCACTGAAGCTTTCTTT. Amino acids: CAWSVRGTLTEAFF. The full variable domain, its missing parts supplied by reference TRBV30 and TRBJ1-1, is SQTIHQWPATLVQPVGSPLSLECTVEGTSNPNLYWYRQAAGRGLQLLFYSVGIGQISSEVPQNLSASRPQDRQFILSSKKLLLSDSGFYLCAWSVRGTLTEAFFGQGTRLTVV.

Only one count was recorded for this clone. The chain is built from TRBV13 and TRBJ2-3, with 8 bases that match TRBD1. V shed 5 bases and J 0 bases; nucleotides not matched to a gene: 4. The CDR3 contains 15 residues. CDR1 is PRHDT and CDR2 is FYEKMQ in the germline V gene (reference sequence). The CDR3 is CASSMGTGSTDTQYF. The CDR3 region has the DNA TGTGCCAGCAGCATGGGGACAGGTAGCACAGATACGCAGTATTTT.

The V call is TRBV6-5, the J call TRBJ2-5; D unclear. V was cut by 5 bases and J by 5 bases, with 18 bases left in between. The CDR3 covers 15 residues. Germline V lookup: CDR1 MNHEY, CDR2 SVGAGI. CDR3 nucleotide sequence: TGTGCCAGCAGTACACGGTTAAGCGTGGGGGAGACCCAGTACTTC. Its translation is CASSTRLSVGETQYF.

The chain uses TRBV18 and TRBJ2-3; unclear D gene. This CDR3 is built from 13 residues. V lost 2 bases, J lost 6 bases, and 9 bases lay in between. The germline gives CDR1 KGHSH, CDR2 LQKENI. The CDR3 sequence: CASSPTLGDTQYF. CDR3 DNA sequence: TGTGCCAGCTCACCAACCCTAGGGGATACGCAGTATTTT. The full variable domain, with the rest looked up from reference TRBV18 and TRBJ2-3, is NAGVMQNPRHLVRRRGQEARLRCSPMKGHSHVYWYRQLPEEGLKFMVYLQKENIIDESGMPKERFSAEFPKEGPSILRIQQVVRGDSAAYFCASSPTLGDTQYFGPGTRLTVL.

CDR3 nucleotide sequence: TGTGCCAGCAGCCAGGGCCAGTTTCCCCTCCACTTT. Protein sequence: CASSQGQFPLHF. The chain carries TRBV7-9 and TRBJ1-6, with D perhaps matching TRBD1 (5 bases). The CDR3 has 12 residues. Per germline, CDR1 SEHNR and CDR2 FQNEAQ (reference sequence). V was trimmed by 5 bases and J by 13 bases, leaving 12 bases between them.

To note about this clone: At the DNA level, this CDR3 is encoded by other sequences in the same sample as well. This sequence joins TRBV9 and TRBJ1-3; tentatively, D is TRBD1 (6 bases). The ends were cut back, 0 bases at V and 0 bases at J, with 7 bases in the middle. The CDR3 extends over 15 amino acids. Per the germline V gene, CDR1 is SGDLS and CDR2 is YYNGEE. CDR3 loop: CASSVGGGSGNTIYF. The CDR3 DNA sequence: TGTGCCAGCAGCGTAGGAGGGGGCTCTGGAAACACCATATATTTT.

The rearrangement joins TRBV5-5 to TRBJ2-5; 9 bases match TRBD1. Trimming took 0 bases from V and 3 from J; bases not matched to a gene: 3. This CDR3 is 15 amino acids long. Per the germline V gene, CDR1 is SGHKS and CDR2 is YYEKEE (reference sequence). The chain's CDR3 is CASSLGGQGKETQYF. For the CDR3, the DNA is TGTGCCAGCAGCTTGGGGGGACAGGGCAAAGAGACCCAGTACTTC.

CDR3 loop: CASSLVLGEKLFF. The CDR3 DNA sequence: TGCGCCAGCAGCTTGGTTTTAGGCGAAAAACTGTTTTTT. V is TRBV5-1 and J is TRBJ1-4, with D unclear. The ends were cut back, 0 bases at V and 8 bases at J, with 8 bases in the middle. This CDR3 is 13 amino acids long. CDR1 is SGHRS and CDR2 is YFSETQ in the germline V gene.

The CDR3 loop is CASSLAPGVPNQPQHF. Here the CDR3 DNA reads TGTGCCAGCAGCTTAGCCCCAGGGGTCCCTAATCAGCCCCAGCATTTT. V gene TRBV7-2 combines with J gene TRBJ1-5; D perhaps matches TRBD1 (6 bases). CDR1 is SGHTA and CDR2 is FQGNSA in the germline V gene. This CDR3 has 16 amino acids. V was cut by 0 bases and J by 4 bases, with 13 bases left in between.

The chain combines TRBV28 with TRBJ1-5; 7 bases match TRBD1. With V trimmed by 6 bases and J by 4 bases, 6 bases remained unmatched. This CDR3 comprises 14 residues. Per germline, CDR1 MDHEN and CDR2 SYDVKM. The CDR3 DNA follows: TGTGCCAGCAGGCTTTGGACAGGTAATCAGCCCCAGCATTTT. Protein: CASRLWTGNQPQHF.

This rearrangement joins TRBV4-3 to TRBJ1-2, with 10 bases that match TRBD1. The CDR3 has 15 amino acids. The V and J ends lost 4 bases and 1 base, in that order; junction bases with no gene match: 3. From germline, CDR1 is LGHNA and CDR2 YSLEER. The CDR3 DNA is TGCGCCAGCAGCCCCGGACAGGGGGTTAACTATGGCTACACCTTC. Its protein is CASSPGQGVNYGYTF.

This clone was observed a few times. The rearrangement joins TRBV5-1 to TRBJ2-7; D unresolved. In germline, CDR1 is SGHRS, CDR2 YFSETQ. Trimming cost V 0 bases and J 0 bases, with 10 bases left between them. This CDR3 is 15 amino acids long. The CDR3 here is CASSLAVSPSYEQYF. The CDR3 DNA reads as TGCGCCAGCAGCTTGGCGGTCTCTCCCTCCTACGAGCAGTACTTC.

This clone was seen only once. The chain joins TRBV7-2 to TRBJ2-5; perhaps TRBD2 as D (5 bases). V was cut by 5 bases and J by 2 bases, with 21 bases left in between. The germline V gene has CDR1 SGHTA and CDR2 FQGNSA. This CDR3 contains 17 residues. CDR3 nucleotides: TGTGCCAGCAGCCCTTCAAGGTTTGCTAGCCTTCAAGAGACCCAGTACTTC. It encodes CASSPSRFASLQETQYF.

This chain links TRBV7-8 with TRBJ2-1; D unresolved. Looked up from germline, CDR1 is SGHVS and CDR2 is FQNEAQ. V dropped 1 base and J dropped 9 bases, with 4 bases sitting between them. The CDR3 totals 11 residues. The CDR3 sequence: CASSLVVEQFF. In DNA form, the CDR3 reads TGTGCCAGCAGCTTAGTGGTTGAGCAGTTCTTC. The variable domain in full, with the rest retrieved from reference TRBV7-8 and TRBJ2-1, is GAGVSQSPRYKVAKRGQDVALRCDPISGHVSLFWYQQALGQGPEFLTYFQNEAQLDKSGLPSDRFFAERPEGSVSTLKIQRTQQEDSAVYLCASSLVVEQFFGPGTRLTVL.

The chain has TRBV15 and TRBJ1-2; TRBD1 matches 7 bases. Germline V gene lookup returns CDR1 LNHNV and CDR2 YYDKDF (reference sequence). The CDR3 runs to 14 residues. V lost 0 bases and J lost 8; bases outside the gene matches: 6. Here the CDR3 reads CATSRDITDRGYTF. Written as DNA, the CDR3 is TGTGCCACCAGCAGAGATATCACGGACAGGGGCTACACCTTC. Full variable domain (missing parts from reference TRBV15 and TRBJ1-2): DAMVIQNPRYQVTQFGKPVTLSCSQTLNHNVMYWYQQKSSQAPKLLFHYYDKDFNNEADTPDNFQSRRPNTSFCFLDIRSPGLGDTAMYLCATSRDITDRGYTFGSGTRLTVV.

The V call is TRBV11-3, the J call TRBJ1-1; no clear D gene. With 3 bases removed from V and 0 bases from J, the gap between germline ends came to 11 bases. Germline V gene lookup returns CDR1 SGHNT and CDR2 YENEEA. This CDR3 contains 15 residues. CDR3 DNA: TGTGCCAGCAGCTTGGACGCGGGGATGAACACTGAAGCTTTCTTT. Translation gives CASSLDAGMNTEAFF.

The rearrangement uses TRBV7-2 and TRBJ2-1, with 9 nucleotides matching TRBD2. The germline V gene encodes CDR1 SGHTA and CDR2 FQGNSA. V dropped 5 bases and J dropped 9; count of bases not matched to a gene: 11. The length of the CDR3 is 15 residues. The CDR3 DNA sequence: TGTGCCAGCAGCGCAATGGCGGGGGGGGTGAGTGAGCAGTTCTTC. Encoded protein: CASSAMAGGVSEQFF.

This clone has just one count. The chain couples TRBV19 to TRBJ1-2, with D possibly matching TRBD1 (6 bases). The CDR3 length is 18 residues. Trimming took 6 bases from V and 4 from J, leaving 27 bases between them. CDR1 LNHDA and CDR2 SQIVND come from the germline V gene (reference sequence). Written as DNA, the CDR3 is TGTGCCAGTAGGCCATGGTTCGGGGGCGAAGAGGATTCCTATGGCTACACCTTC. As protein: CASRPWFGGEEDSYGYTF.

The rearrangement uses TRBV3-1 (or the pseudogene TRBV3-2) and TRBJ1-2; D is unclear. Trimming pared 4 bases from V and 4 bases from J, leaving 16 bases between. Germline lookup yields CDR1 LGHDT and CDR2 YNNKEL (reference sequence). This CDR3 comprises 15 residues. CDR3 DNA sequence: TGTGCCAGCAGCCTAAGCGAGGTGGGGATCTATGGCTACACCTTC. It codes for CASSLSEVGIYGYTF.

This chain uses TRBV29-1 with TRBJ2-7; TRBD1 is a possible D gene (6 bases). This CDR3 has 13 amino acids. The germline CDR1 and CDR2 sequences are SQVTM and ANQGSEA. V was shortened by 6 bases and J by 4 bases, with 16 bases between the two germline ends. CDR3 DNA: TGCAGCGTGACCGGGACAACCGATTACGAGCAGTACTTC. Its translation: CSVTGTTDYEQYF.

V gene TRBV7-2 combines with J gene TRBJ1-1; D unresolved. Germline V CDR1 and CDR2: SGHTA, FQGNSA. The length of the CDR3 is 15 residues. Trimming left V 2 bases short and J 0 bases short, with 10 bases between. The DNA for the CDR3 is TGTGCCAGCAGCTTATCGGGCGGAATGAACACTGAAGCTTTCTTT. Protein sequence: CASSLSGGMNTEAFF.

The CDR3 protein is CATSSRQGRRRNEQFF. The CDR3 DNA reads as TGTGCCACCAGCAGCAGACAGGGAAGGAGGCGCAATGAGCAGTTCTTC. The J gene is TRBJ2-1, the V gene TRBV15, with TRBD1 identical over 7 bases. Germline CDR1 LNHNV, CDR2 YYDKDF (reference sequence). Trimming cost V 3 bases and J 6 bases; bases outside gene matches: 11. The CDR3 has 16 amino acids.